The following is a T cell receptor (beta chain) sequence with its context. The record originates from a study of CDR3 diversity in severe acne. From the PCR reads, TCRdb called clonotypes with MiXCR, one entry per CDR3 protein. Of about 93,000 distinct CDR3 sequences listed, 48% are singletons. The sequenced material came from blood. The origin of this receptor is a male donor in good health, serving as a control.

The CDR3 DNA is TGCAGTGCTAGCGGCTCCTACGAGCAGTACTTC. Protein product: CSASGSYEQYF. J is TRBJ2-7 and V is TRBV20-1; D not resolved. This CDR3 has 11 residues. V gave up 3 bases and J gave up 0 bases, with 3 bases separating them. The germline V gene has CDR1 DFQATT and CDR2 SNEGSKA (reference sequence).